This TCR beta chain was obtained from a study of regulatory T cells in long-lasting Graves disease. Through Arm-PCR of CDR3 regions and iRepertoire HTBI primers, TCR beta libraries were built. Via MiXCR, TCRdb re-called the multiplex PCR reads, giving one row per CDR3 protein. The sample yields about 440,000 distinct CDR3 sequences, less than 20% seen once. Points on this clonotype: The antigen is not known.

Regarding the study as a whole: A reduction in accuracy may have resulted from the small sample size. Under persistent disease, TRBV28, TRBJ1-2 and TRBJ2-5 were used preferentially.

CDR3 size: 16 residues. V gave up 4 bases and J gave up 6 bases, with 19 bases separating them. Per germline, CDR1 LGHDT and CDR2 YNNKEL (reference sequence). The time point: newly diagnosed GD, antithyroid drugs for less than 3 months. The authors made the TCR library using RNA they extracted from PBMCs. The sample was also reused in another study, on T cells in Graves' hyperthyroidism and ophthalmopathy. That source notes: With a duration under 2 months, the hyperthyroidism was newly diagnosed in patients aged 18 to 65. Most thyroid clonotypes with frequency above 0.001 were detected in blood.

This sequence originates from a woman aged 30 to 39 with Graves disease. The chain carries TRBV3-1 and TRBJ1-5; TRBD1 is a possible D gene (5 bases). Here the sequenced sample was peripheral blood mononuclear cells (PBMCs), taken at new diagnosis, from a patient treated with antithyroid drugs. The CDR3 here is CASSPHRGRKSQPQHF. CDR3 in DNA: TGTGCCAGCAGCCCACACCGGGGACGGAAAAGTCAGCCCCAGCATTTT.